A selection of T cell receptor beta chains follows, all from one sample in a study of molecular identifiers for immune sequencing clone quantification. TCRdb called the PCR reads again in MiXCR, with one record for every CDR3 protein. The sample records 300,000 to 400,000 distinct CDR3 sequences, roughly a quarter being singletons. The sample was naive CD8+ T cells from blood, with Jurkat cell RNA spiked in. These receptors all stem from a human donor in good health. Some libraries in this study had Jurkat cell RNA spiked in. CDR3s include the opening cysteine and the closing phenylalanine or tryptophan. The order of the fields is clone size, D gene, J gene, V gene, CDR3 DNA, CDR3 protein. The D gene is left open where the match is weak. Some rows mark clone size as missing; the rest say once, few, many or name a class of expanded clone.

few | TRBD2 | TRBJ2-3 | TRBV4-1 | TGCGCCAGCAGCCCCGCGGGCGGGGGTACAGATACGCAGTATTTT | CASSPAGGGTDTQYF
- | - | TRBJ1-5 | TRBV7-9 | TGTGCCAGCAGCCCCTGGGGGAGCAATCAGCCCCAGCATTTT | CASSPWGSNQPQHF
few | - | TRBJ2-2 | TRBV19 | TGTGCCAGTAGTTTAGATGAGGAGAGTACCAACACCGGGGAGCTGTTTTTT | CASSLDEESTNTGELFF
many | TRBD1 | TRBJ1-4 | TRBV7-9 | TGTGCCAGCAGCGGACAGGACAGGGGTGGAGAAAAACTGTTTTTT | CASSGQDRGGEKLFF
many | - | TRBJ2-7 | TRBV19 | TGTGCCAGTAGTATTGGGTCCCGAGGGTATCCCTACGAGCAGTACTTC | CASSIGSRGYPYEQYF
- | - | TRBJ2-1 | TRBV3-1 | TGTGCCAGCAGCCAAGAGAATAGGCCTGAGCAGTTCTTC | CASSQENRPEQFF
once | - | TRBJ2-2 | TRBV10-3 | TGTGCCATCAGTGAGTCGACCAGATCGAACACCGGGGAGCTGTTTTTT | CAISESTRSNTGELFF
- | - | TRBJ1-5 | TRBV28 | TGTGCCAGCAGTTTATTAGAACTAGCGGGTGACACAGATACGCAGCATTTT | CASSLLELAGDTDTQHF
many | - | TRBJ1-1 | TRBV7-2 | TGTGCCAGCAGCTCCAGTCAGAGGAACACTGAAGCTTTCTTT | CASSSSQRNTEAFF
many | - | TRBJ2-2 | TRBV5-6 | TGTGCCAGCAGCCCGGGCCCGAACACCGGGGAGCTGTTTTTT | CASSPGPNTGELFF
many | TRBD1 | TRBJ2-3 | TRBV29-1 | TGCAGCGTTTCCGGCGACAGGGGCACAGATACGCAGTATTTT | CSVSGDRGTDTQYF
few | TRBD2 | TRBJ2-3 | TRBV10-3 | TGTGCCATCAGCTCAGGGACTAGCGGGGGACCCACAGATACGCAGTATTTT | CAISSGTSGGPTDTQYF
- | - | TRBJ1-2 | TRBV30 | TGTGTCTGGAGTATTCAGGGAGGGGATGGCTACACCTTC | CVWSIQGGDGYTF
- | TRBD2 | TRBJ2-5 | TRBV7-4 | TGTGCCAGCAGCTTAGCCGGGGCGGGGGAAGAGGCCCAGTACTTC | CASSLAGAGEEAQYF
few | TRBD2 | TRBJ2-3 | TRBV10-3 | TGTGCCATCAGTGTTGAGCGGGAGAGCACAGATACGCAGTATTTT | CAISVERESTDTQYF
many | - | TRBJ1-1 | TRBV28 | TGTGCCAGCAGTCCCCGGGGGCAGGGTGAAGCTTTCTTT | CASSPRGQGEAFF
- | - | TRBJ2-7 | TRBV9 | TGTGCCAGCAGCCACCGGGCCCAAGCCTACGCGCAGTACTTC | CASSHRAQAYAQYF
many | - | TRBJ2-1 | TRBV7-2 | TGTGCCAGCAGCCCGGGACCGTTCTTTCCCCCTGAGCAGTTCTTC | CASSPGPFFPPEQFF
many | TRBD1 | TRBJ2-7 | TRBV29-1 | TGCAGCGTTCTCGGACAGGGGAGCTCCTACGAGCAGTACTTC | CSVLGQGSSYEQYF
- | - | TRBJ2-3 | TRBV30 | TGTGCCTGGAGTGATGGCGGGAGCACAGATACGCAGTATTTT | CAWSDGGSTDTQYF
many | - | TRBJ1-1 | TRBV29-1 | TGCAGCGTTGAACCGGAGCCGCGGAACACTGAAGCTTTCTTT | CSVEPEPRNTEAFF
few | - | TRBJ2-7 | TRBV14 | TGTGCCAGCAGCCAAGTTGGGACCTACGAGCAGTACTTC | CASSQVGTYEQYF
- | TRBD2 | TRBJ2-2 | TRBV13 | TGTGCCAGCAGCGCTTGGACTAGCGGGGAATCTCCCGCCGGGGAGCTGTTTTTT | CASSAWTSGESPAGELFF
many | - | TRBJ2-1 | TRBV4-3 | TGCGCCAGCAGCCAAGACAGGGGCGCCTACAATGAGCAGTTCTTC | CASSQDRGAYNEQFF
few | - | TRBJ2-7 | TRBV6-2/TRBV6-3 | TGTGCCAGCAGTTACCGGTCGGGCTCCTACGAGCAGTACTTC | CASSYRSGSYEQYF
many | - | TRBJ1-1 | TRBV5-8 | TGTGCCAGCAGCCCCGGTTACGGGAACAAGAACACTGAAGCTTTCTTT | CASSPGYGNKNTEAFF
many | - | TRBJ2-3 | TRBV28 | TGTGCCAGCAGTTTGCTAAGCACAGATACGCAGTATTTT | CASSLLSTDTQYF
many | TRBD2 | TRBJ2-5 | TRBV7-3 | TGTGCCAGCAGCCTCAGCGGGAGAGAGACCCAGTACTTC | CASSLSGRETQYF
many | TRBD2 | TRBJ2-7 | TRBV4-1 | TGCGCCAGCAGCCAAGATTTTCGCGGGGGAGACAAGTACTTC | CASSQDFRGGDKYF
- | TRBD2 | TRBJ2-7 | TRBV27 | TGTGCCAGCAGTCCAAGCGGGAGTGGATCCTACGAGCAGTACTTC | CASSPSGSGSYEQYF
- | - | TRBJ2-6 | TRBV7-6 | TGTGCCAGCAGCCCCCGGGACCTTGGGGCCAACGTCCTGACTTTC | CASSPRDLGANVLTF
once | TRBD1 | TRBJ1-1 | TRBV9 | TGTGCCAGCAGCGTAGTGCCGAGGGACAGTGTGAACACTGAAGCTTTCTTT | CASSVVPRDSVNTEAFF
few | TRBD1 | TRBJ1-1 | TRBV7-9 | TGTGCCAGCAGCCCGACAGGGGGCGAGCGATGGGCTTTCTTT | CASSPTGGERWAFF
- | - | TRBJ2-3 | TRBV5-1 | TGCGCCAGCAGCGTAGTAGCCCTAAACACAGATACGCAGTATTTT | CASSVVALNTDTQYF
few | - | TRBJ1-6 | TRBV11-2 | TGTGCCAGCGAGTCCCCCGATTCACCCCTCCACTTT | CASESPDSPLHF
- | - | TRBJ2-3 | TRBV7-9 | TGTGCCAGCAGCTTAGGAGTCTCGCGGAGCACAGATACGCAGTATTTT | CASSLGVSRSTDTQYF
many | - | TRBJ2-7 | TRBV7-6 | TGTGCCAGCAGCGACACCTACGAGCAGTACTTC | CASSDTYEQYF
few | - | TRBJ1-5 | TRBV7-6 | TGTGCCAGCAGCTCCGAGAGGGCCGGCAATCAGCCCCAGCATTTT | CASSSERAGNQPQHF
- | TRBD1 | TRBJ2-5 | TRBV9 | TGTGCCAGCAGCCCCGAGGACAGGGCCGGGGGGACCCAGTACTTC | CASSPEDRAGGTQYF
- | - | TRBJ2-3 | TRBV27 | TGTGCCAGCAGTATCGCCCCAGTCAGAGATACGCAGTATTTT | CASSIAPVRDTQYF
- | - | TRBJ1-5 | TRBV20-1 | TGCAGTGTCACCACCCGGGGTTATAGCAATCAGCCCCAGCATTTT | CSVTTRGYSNQPQHF
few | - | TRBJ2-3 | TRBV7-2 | TGTGCCAGCAGCTTAGTACCCCGGGACCGGGATACGCAGTATTTT | CASSLVPRDRDTQYF
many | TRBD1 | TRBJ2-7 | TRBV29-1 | TGCAGCGTGCTCGGGACAGGGGCCCGCGAGCAGTACTTC | CSVLGTGAREQYF
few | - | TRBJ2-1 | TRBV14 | TGTGCCAGCAGCCAAGTCGGCACTCACAATGAGCAGTTCTTC | CASSQVGTHNEQFF
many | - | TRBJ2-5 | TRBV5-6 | TGTGCCAGCAGCTTGCGAGAGACCCAGTACTTC | CASSLRETQYF
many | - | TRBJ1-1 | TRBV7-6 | TGTGCCAGCAGCTTAGGGTCGCACACTGAAGCTTTCTTT | CASSLGSHTEAFF
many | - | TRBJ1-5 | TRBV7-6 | TGTGCCAGCAGCTTAGCTCCATATAGCAATCAGCCCCAGCATTTT | CASSLAPYSNQPQHF
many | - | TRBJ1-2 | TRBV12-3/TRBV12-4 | TGTGCCAGCAGTCAGCGGGATGTCCATGGCTACACCTTC | CASSQRDVHGYTF
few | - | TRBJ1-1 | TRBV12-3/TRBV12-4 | TGTGCCAGCAGTTTGAGGGGCGCAGGTACTGAAGCTTTCTTT | CASSLRGAGTEAFF
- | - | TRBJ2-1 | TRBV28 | TGTGCCAGCAGTCCCCAGACGATCGGGTCCTACAATGAGCAGTTCTTC | CASSPQTIGSYNEQFF
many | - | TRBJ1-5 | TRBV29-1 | TGCAGCTCCTGGGACGGTAATAGCAATCAGCCCCAGCATTTT | CSSWDGNSNQPQHF
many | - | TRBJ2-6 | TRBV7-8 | TGTGCCAGCAGCTTAGCACAGGTCTCTGGGGCCAACGTCCTGACTTTC | CASSLAQVSGANVLTF
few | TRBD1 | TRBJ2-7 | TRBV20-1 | TGCAGTGTACCGACGACAGGGTTATCCTACGAGCAGTACTTC | CSVPTTGLSYEQYF
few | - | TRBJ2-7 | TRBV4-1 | TGCGCCAGCAGCCACAGGGAATCCTACGAGCAGTACTTC | CASSHRESYEQYF
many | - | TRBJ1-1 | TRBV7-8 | TGTGCCAGCACCCCCATGGGGGGTGGCACTGAAGCTTTCTTT | CASTPMGGGTEAFF
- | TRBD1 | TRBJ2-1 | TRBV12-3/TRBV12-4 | TGTGCCAGCAGATCTCCGGGACAGGGCGTTGAGCAGTTCTTC | CASRSPGQGVEQFF
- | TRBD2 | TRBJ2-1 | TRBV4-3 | TGCGCCAGCAGCCAAGATCCCGTGGCCGGGGGGGTGACCTACAATGAGCAGTTCTTC | CASSQDPVAGGVTYNEQFF
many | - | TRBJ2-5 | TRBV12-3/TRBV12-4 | TGTGCCAGCAGTTTCCGTGAGACCCAGTACTTC | CASSFRETQYF
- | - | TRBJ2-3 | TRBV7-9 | TGTGCCAGCAGCTGGGAGGGGGTTTGGAGCACAGATACGCAGTATTTT | CASSWEGVWSTDTQYF
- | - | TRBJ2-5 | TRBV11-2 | TGTGCCAGCGATTTCCGGGAGACCCAGTACTTC | CASDFRETQYF